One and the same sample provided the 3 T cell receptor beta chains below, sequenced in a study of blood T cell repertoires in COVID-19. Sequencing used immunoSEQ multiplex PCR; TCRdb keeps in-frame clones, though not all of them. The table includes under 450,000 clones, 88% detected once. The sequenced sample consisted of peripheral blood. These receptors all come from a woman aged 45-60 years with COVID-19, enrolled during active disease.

CDR3 sequence: CASSGETLGTGNEQFF. In nucleotides, the CDR3 is TGTGCCAGCAGCGGAGAAACCTTGGGGACAGGGAATGAGCAGTTCTTC. This chain links TRBV9 with TRBJ2-1; 9 bases align to TRBD1. CDR1 is SGDLS, CDR2 YYNGEE, per germline. Germline trimming cut 3 bases from V and 7 bases from J; bases unmatched to any gene: 11. This CDR3 is built from 16 residues.

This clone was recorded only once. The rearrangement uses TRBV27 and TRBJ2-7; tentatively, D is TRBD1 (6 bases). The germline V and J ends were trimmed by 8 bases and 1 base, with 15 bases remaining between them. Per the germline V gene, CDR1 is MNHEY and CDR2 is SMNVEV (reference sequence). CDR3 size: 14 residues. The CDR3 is CASARQGKSYEQYF. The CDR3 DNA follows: TGTGCCAGCGCAAGGCAGGGGAAGTCCTACGAGCAGTACTTC.

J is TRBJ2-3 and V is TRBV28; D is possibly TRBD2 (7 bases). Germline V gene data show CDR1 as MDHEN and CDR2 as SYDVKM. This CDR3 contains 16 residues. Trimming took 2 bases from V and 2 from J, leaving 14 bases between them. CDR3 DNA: TGTGCCAGCAGTTTAGCGGGGGCCCACTTCACAGATACGCAGTATTTT. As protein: CASSLAGAHFTDTQYF.